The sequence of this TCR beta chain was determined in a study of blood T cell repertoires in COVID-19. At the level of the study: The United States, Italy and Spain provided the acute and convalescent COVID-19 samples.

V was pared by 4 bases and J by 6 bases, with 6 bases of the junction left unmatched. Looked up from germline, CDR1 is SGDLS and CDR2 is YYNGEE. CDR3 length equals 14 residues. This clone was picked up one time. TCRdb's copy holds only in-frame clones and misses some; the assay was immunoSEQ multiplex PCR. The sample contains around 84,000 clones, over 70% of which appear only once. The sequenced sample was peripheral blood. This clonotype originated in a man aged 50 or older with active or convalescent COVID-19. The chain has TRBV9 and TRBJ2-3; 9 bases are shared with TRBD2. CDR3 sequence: CASSPPAGGDTQYF. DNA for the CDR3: TGTGCCAGCAGCCCCCCCGCGGGGGGGGATACGCAGTATTTT.